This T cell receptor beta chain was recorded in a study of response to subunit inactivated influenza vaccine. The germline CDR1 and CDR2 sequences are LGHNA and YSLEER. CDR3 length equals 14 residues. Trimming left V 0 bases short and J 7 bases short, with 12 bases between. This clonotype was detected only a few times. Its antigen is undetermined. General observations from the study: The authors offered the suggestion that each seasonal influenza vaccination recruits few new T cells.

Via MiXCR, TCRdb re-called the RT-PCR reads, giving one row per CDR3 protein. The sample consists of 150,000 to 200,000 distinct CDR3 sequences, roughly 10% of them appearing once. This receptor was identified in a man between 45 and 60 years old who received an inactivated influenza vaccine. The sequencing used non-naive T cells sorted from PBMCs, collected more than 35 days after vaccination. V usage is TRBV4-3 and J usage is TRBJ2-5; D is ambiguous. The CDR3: CASSQDSEGGTQYF. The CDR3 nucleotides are TGCGCCAGCAGCCAAGATTCTGAAGGTGGGACCCAGTACTTC.